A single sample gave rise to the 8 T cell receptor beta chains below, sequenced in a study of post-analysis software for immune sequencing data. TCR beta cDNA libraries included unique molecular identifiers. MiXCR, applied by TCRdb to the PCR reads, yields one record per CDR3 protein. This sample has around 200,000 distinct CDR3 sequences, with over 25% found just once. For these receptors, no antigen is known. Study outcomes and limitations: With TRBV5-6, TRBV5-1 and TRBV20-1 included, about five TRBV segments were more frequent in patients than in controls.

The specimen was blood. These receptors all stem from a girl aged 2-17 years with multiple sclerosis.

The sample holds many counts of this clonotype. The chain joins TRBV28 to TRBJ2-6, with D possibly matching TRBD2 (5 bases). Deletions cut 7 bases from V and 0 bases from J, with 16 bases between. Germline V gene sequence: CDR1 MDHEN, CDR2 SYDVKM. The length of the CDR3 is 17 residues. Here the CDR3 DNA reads TGTGCCAGCACCCCCGGTTCGGGGTTCTCTGGGGCCAACGTCCTGACTTTC. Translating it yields CASTPGSGFSGANVLTF.

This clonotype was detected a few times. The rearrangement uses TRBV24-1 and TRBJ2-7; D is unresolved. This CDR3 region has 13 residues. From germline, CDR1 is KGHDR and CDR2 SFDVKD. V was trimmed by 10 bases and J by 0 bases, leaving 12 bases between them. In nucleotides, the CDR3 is TGTGCCACGGGCCATTCTAACTCCTACGAGCAGTACTTC. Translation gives CATGHSNSYEQYF.

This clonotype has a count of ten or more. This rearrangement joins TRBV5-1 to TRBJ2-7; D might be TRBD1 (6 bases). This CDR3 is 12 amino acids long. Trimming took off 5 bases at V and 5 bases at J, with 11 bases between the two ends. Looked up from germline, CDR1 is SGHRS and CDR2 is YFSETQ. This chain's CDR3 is CASRGRDNEQYF. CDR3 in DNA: TGCGCCAGCAGAGGTAGGGACAACGAGCAGTACTTC. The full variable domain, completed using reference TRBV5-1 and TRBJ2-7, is KAGVTQTPRYLIKTRGQQVTLSCSPISGHRSVSWYQQTPGQGLQFLFEYFSETQRNKGNFPGRFSGRQFSNSRSEMNVSTLELGDSALYLCASRGRDNEQYFGPGTRLTVT.

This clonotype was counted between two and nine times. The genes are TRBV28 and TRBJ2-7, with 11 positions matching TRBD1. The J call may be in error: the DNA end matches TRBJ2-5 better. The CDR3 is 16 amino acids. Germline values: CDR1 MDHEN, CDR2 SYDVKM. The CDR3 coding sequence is TGTGCGCCCCACTCTTCGGGACAGGGGGGTATGAAGACCCAGTACTTC. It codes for CAPHSSGQGGMKTQYF.

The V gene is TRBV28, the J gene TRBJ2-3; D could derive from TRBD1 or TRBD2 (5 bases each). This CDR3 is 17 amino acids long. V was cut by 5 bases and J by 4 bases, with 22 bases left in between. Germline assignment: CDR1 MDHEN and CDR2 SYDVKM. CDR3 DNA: TGTGCCAGCAGTGGCATAAAAGCAGGGACGGGCGCAGATACGCAGTATTTT. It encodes CASSGIKAGTGADTQYF. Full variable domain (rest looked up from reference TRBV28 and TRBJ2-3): DVKVTQSSRYLVKRTGEKVFLECVQDMDHENMFWYRQDPGLGLRLIYFSYDVKMKEKGDIPEGYSVSREKKERFSLILESASTNQTSMYLCASSGIKAGTGADTQYFGPGTRLTVL.

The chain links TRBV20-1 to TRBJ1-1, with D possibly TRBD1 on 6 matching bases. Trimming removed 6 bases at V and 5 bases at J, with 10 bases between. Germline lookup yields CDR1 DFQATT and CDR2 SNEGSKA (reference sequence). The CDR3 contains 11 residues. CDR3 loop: CSAERGTEAFF. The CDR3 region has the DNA TGCAGTGCGGAAAGGGGGACTGAAGCTTTCTTT.

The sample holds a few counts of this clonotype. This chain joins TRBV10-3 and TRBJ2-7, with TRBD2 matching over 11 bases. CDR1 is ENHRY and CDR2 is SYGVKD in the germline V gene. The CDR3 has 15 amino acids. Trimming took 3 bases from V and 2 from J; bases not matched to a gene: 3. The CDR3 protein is CAISDSSGGTYEQYF. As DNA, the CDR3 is TGTGCCATCAGTGACTCTAGCGGGGGGACCTACGAGCAGTACTTC.

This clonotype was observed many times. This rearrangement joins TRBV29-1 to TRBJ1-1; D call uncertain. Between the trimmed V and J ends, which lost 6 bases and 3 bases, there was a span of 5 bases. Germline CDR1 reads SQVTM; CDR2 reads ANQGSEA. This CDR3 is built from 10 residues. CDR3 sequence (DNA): TGCAGCGTCATAGACACTGAAGCTTTCTTT. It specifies CSVIDTEAFF.